Below, 26 T cell receptor beta chains from the same sample are listed, as sequenced in a study of cytomegalovirus exposure and HLA in healthy donors. PCR used 60 Vbeta primers and 13 Jbeta primers. The assay was immunoSEQ multiplex PCR, and TCRdb's table has in-frame clones only and misses some. Here the sample table reports some 180,000 clones. Sample: PBMCs. The receptors were sampled from a young man in good health and CMV-seronegative.

V is TRBV19 and J is TRBJ2-5, with 8 bases matching TRBD2. Germline CDR1 reads LNHDA; CDR2 reads SQIVND (reference sequence). The CDR3 consists of 14 residues. Losses at the gene ends were 1 base for V and 4 bases for J; bases not matched to a gene: 2. The CDR3 coding sequence is TGTGCCAGTAGTATAGGTGCGGGGGGAGAGACCCAGTACTTC. Protein: CASSIGAGGETQYF. The entire variable domain, with the rest obtained from reference TRBV19 and TRBJ2-5, is as follows: DGGITQSPKYLFRKEGQNVTLSCEQNLNHDAMYWYRQDPGQGLRLIYYSQIVNDFQKGDIAEGYSVSREKKESFPLTVTSAQKNPTAFYLCASSIGAGGETQYFGPGTRLLVL.

The V and J genes are TRBV5-1 and TRBJ2-1, with 8 positions matching TRBD2. Germline CDR1 SGHRS, CDR2 YFSETQ. CDR3 length equals 15 residues. V gave up 1 base and J gave up 7 bases; unmatched junction bases: 7. The CDR3 sequence: CASSLSGGLSNEQFF. The DNA for the CDR3 is TGCGCCAGCAGCTTGAGCGGGGGCCTCTCGAATGAGCAGTTCTTC.

CDR3 coding DNA: TGTGCCAGCAGCCAGAGGGAGGCAGAGACCCAGTACTTC. It translates to CASSQREAETQYF. The chain employs TRBV27 and TRBJ2-5, with D tentatively TRBD2 (6 bases). The CDR3 is 13 residues long. The germline V gene has CDR1 MNHEY and CDR2 SMNVEV (reference sequence). V was cut by 6 bases and J by 4 bases, with 12 bases left in between.

Written as DNA, the CDR3 is TGTGCCAGCAGCTTGGGCCGGGGAGCGGGGGGATACAATGAGCAGTTCTTC. This translates into CASSLGRGAGGYNEQFF. The rearrangement links TRBV5-4 to TRBJ2-1; 9 bases agree with TRBD2. The ends lost 0 bases at V and 4 bases at J; junction bases unmatched: 8. The germline gives CDR1 SGHNT, CDR2 YYREEE (reference sequence). This CDR3 has 17 amino acids.

V usage is TRBV19 and J usage is TRBJ1-5; D gene unclear. Trimming cost V 6 bases and J 4 bases, with 16 bases left between them. The length of the CDR3 is 15 residues. Germline V lookup: CDR1 LNHDA, CDR2 SQIVND (reference sequence). The CDR3 spells CASRPTALGNQPQHF. The CDR3 nucleotides read TGTGCCAGTAGGCCGACGGCGCTAGGAAATCAGCCCCAGCATTTT.

The chain joins TRBV4-1 to TRBJ2-2, with 11 bases matching TRBD1. Germline V gives CDR1 MGHRA, CDR2 YSYEKL. V shed 7 bases and J 2 bases; nucleotides not matched to a gene: 9. The CDR3 is made up of 17 amino acids. The CDR3 bases are TGCGCCAGCAAGTCGGACAGGGGGCGGACAAACACCGGGGAGCTGTTTTTT. This codes for CASKSDRGRTNTGELFF.

The chain combines TRBV6-5 with TRBJ2-7, with D possibly matching TRBD2 (5 bases). V lost 6 bases to trimming and J lost 3 bases, with 15 bases between them. CDR3 length: 14 amino acids. CDR1 is MNHEY and CDR2 is SVGAGI in the germline V gene. The CDR3 DNA reads as TGTGCCAGCAGCCACAGTGAGGGATTCTACGAGCAGTACTTC. Its protein is CASSHSEGFYEQYF.

The chain joins TRBV4-1 to TRBJ1-1; no firm D call. The germline CDR1 and CDR2 sequences are MGHRA and YSYEKL. Deletions cut 3 bases from V and 2 bases from J, with 10 bases between. The CDR3 is 14 amino acids. The CDR3 DNA reads TGCGCCAGCAGCCACCTTCAGGTTAACACTGAAGCTTTCTTT. Translation: CASSHLQVNTEAFF.

This chain links TRBV27 with TRBJ2-2; TRBD1 agrees at 7 bases. The germline V gene encodes CDR1 MNHEY and CDR2 SMNVEV (reference sequence). This CDR3 is 15 amino acids long. V trimming: 5 bases; J trimming: 3 bases; junction bases outside the gene matches: 6. The CDR3 is CASSQDRLYTGELFF. CDR3 bases: TGTGCCAGCAGTCAGGACAGGCTTTACACCGGGGAGCTGTTTTTT.

V is TRBV6-1 and J is TRBJ2-7; 12 bases match TRBD2. V gave up 0 bases and J gave up 7 bases; unmatched junction bases: 4. Germline V lookup: CDR1 MNHNS, CDR2 SASEGT. This CDR3 spans 15 amino acids. For the CDR3, the DNA is TGTGCCAGCAGTGAAGCGACTAGCGGGAGTGTTGAGCAGTACTTC. As protein: CASSEATSGSVEQYF.

This sequence joins TRBV9 and TRBJ2-7; D may be TRBD2 (6 bases). The CDR3 extends over 15 amino acids. Germline V lookup: CDR1 SGDLS, CDR2 YYNGEE. Trimming left V 4 bases short and J 2 bases short, with 16 bases between. DNA for the CDR3: TGTGCCAGCAGCCCGACCTGGACTAACGCCTACGAGCAGTACTTC. This encodes CASSPTWTNAYEQYF.

This chain joins TRBV6-5 and TRBJ2-7; the match to TRBD2 covers 11 bases. The V gene end was trimmed by 6 bases and the J gene end by 2 bases; junction bases not matched to a gene: 6. The germline CDR1 and CDR2 sequences are MNHEY and SVGAGI. The CDR3 extends over 15 amino acids. CDR3 DNA sequence: TGTGCCAGCAGCCAGCTAGCGGGAGGTACCTACGAGCAGTACTTC. This codes for CASSQLAGGTYEQYF.

The rearrangement links TRBV4-2 to TRBJ1-3; 8 bases are a match to TRBD1. The CDR3 spans 16 residues. V lost 3 bases to trimming and J lost 4 bases; unmatched junction nucleotides: 8. CDR1 LGHNA and CDR2 YNFKEQ come from the germline V gene. The CDR3 coding sequence is TGTGCCAGCAGCCAGGACAGGGCCTCTCTGGGAAACACCATATATTTT. Translated: CASSQDRASLGNTIYF.

V usage is TRBV25-1 and J usage is TRBJ2-2; TRBD2 aligns across 10 bases. From germline, CDR1 is MGHDK and CDR2 SYGVNS. The CDR3 totals 16 residues. V shed 5 bases, J shed 5 bases, and the junction held 8 bases outside the gene matches. The CDR3 sequence: CASSPVSGGRTGELFF. CDR3 in DNA: TGTGCCAGCAGTCCGGTTAGCGGGGGGCGTACCGGGGAGCTGTTTTTT.

The J gene is TRBJ2-1, the V gene TRBV6-6, with a weak D call TRBD2 (6 bases). Germline V gives CDR1 MNHNY, CDR2 SVGAGI (reference sequence). Trimming left V 5 bases short and J 9 bases short, with 17 bases between. This CDR3 has 14 residues. This chain's CDR3 is CASSTPTSNSEQFF. The CDR3 bases are TGTGCCAGCAGTACCCCCACTAGCAATAGTGAGCAGTTCTTC.

The chain uses TRBV9 and TRBJ2-1; the match to TRBD2 covers 9 bases. The CDR3 loop spans 15 amino acids. Unmatched junction bases numbered 8, after V lost 3 bases and J lost 7 bases. Germline V gene data show CDR1 as SGDLS and CDR2 as YYNGEE. The CDR3 sequence is CASSEAGGGRNEQFF. CDR3 bases: TGTGCCAGCAGCGAAGCGGGAGGTGGTAGGAATGAGCAGTTCTTC.

The V call is TRBV6-1, the J call TRBJ1-2; D is possibly TRBD1 (5 bases). Germline CDR1 and CDR2: MNHNS and SASEGT. The V end was cut by 1 base, the J end by 2 bases, with 14 bases between. CDR3 length: 16 residues. The CDR3 coding sequence is TGTGCCAGCAGTGAAGGAGTGGGGCGCGAAAACTATGGCTACACCTTC. This translates into CASSEGVGRENYGYTF.

The chain employs TRBV2 and TRBJ2-3; TRBD1 might be the D (6 bases). The CDR3 spans 21 residues. The germline CDR1 and CDR2 sequences are SNHLY and FYNNEI. V was trimmed by 4 bases and J by 2 bases, leaving 31 bases between them. In nucleotides, the CDR3 is TGTGCCAGCAGTGGAACGTCAGGGGCGGGTCCAGTGCCGGATTTCACAGATACGCAGTATTTT. It encodes CASSGTSGAGPVPDFTDTQYF.

The J gene is TRBJ2-1, the V gene TRBV11-2; 8 bases match TRBD2. The CDR3 has 15 amino acids. The germline V gene has CDR1 SGHAT and CDR2 FQNNGV. V shed 0 bases, J shed 8 bases, and the junction held 6 bases outside the gene matches. In nucleotides, the CDR3 is TGTGCCAGCAGCTTAGACGGGGGGGCCCCGTATGAGCAGTTCTTC. This gives the protein CASSLDGGAPYEQFF. Using reference TRBV11-2 and TRBJ2-1 for the parts outside the CDR3, the full variable domain is EAGVAQSPRYKIIEKRQSVAFWCNPISGHATLYWYQQILGQGPKLLIQFQNNGVVDDSQLPKDRFSAERLKGVDSTLKIQPAKLEDSAVYLCASSLDGGAPYEQFFGPGTRLTVL.

The J gene is TRBJ1-4, the V gene TRBV4-1, with 7 bases lining up with TRBD1. From germline, CDR1 is MGHRA and CDR2 YSYEKL. This CDR3 region has 16 residues. Germline trimming cut 2 bases from V and 5 bases from J; bases unmatched to any gene: 8. CDR3 region: CASSQRPGQRNEKLFF. CDR3 nucleotides: TGCGCCAGCAGCCAACGACCGGGACAGCGGAATGAAAAACTGTTTTTT.

V gene TRBV2 combines with J gene TRBJ1-1, with a tentative D call TRBD1 (6 bases). The CDR3 length is 16 residues. Trimming cost V 4 bases and J 4 bases, with 19 bases left between them. Per germline, CDR1 SNHLY and CDR2 FYNNEI. CDR3 DNA sequence: TGTGCCAGCAGTGGAGGTACAGGGCGGTGGGGCACTGAAGCTTTCTTT. Protein sequence: CASSGGTGRWGTEAFF.

The chain recombines TRBV27 with TRBJ2-1, with D perhaps matching TRBD2 (6 bases). Germline-derived CDR1 and CDR2 are MNHEY and SMNVEV (reference sequence). Trimming pared 8 bases from V and 4 bases from J, leaving 18 bases between. CDR3 size: 15 residues. CDR3 coding DNA: TGTGCCAGCGGGGTTGGGGCGGGACCATACAATGAGCAGTTCTTC. Translated, it gives CASGVGAGPYNEQFF.

The chain employs TRBV6-5 and TRBJ2-1; a possible D gene is TRBD2 (5 bases). Germline-derived CDR1 and CDR2 are MNHEY and SVGAGI. The CDR3 has 13 residues. Trimming took off 6 bases at V and 5 bases at J, with 11 bases between the two ends. The chain's CDR3 is CASREDVDNEQFF. CDR3 sequence (DNA): TGTGCCAGCAGGGAGGACGTCGACAATGAGCAGTTCTTC.

The rearrangement uses TRBV5-1 and TRBJ2-5, with D maybe TRBD1 (5 bases). CDR1 is SGHRS, CDR2 YFSETQ, per germline. The CDR3 runs 14 residues. V was cut by 4 bases and J by 2 bases, with 12 bases left in between. CDR3 loop: CASSDPGPQETQYF. Written as DNA, the CDR3 is TGCGCCAGCAGCGACCCAGGGCCTCAAGAGACCCAGTACTTC. Complete variable domain (other parts from reference TRBV5-1 and TRBJ2-5): KAGVTQTPRYLIKTRGQQVTLSCSPISGHRSVSWYQQTPGQGLQFLFEYFSETQRNKGNFPGRFSGRQFSNSRSEMNVSTLELGDSALYLCASSDPGPQETQYFGPGTRLLVL.

The genes are TRBV27 and TRBJ1-5, with TRBD1 as a possible D gene (6 bases). Germline V gene data show CDR1 as MNHEY and CDR2 as SMNVEV (reference sequence). Trimming removed 6 bases from V and 5 bases from J, with 14 bases in between. The CDR3 is made up of 14 amino acids. The CDR3 spells CASRRGGFHQPQHF. The CDR3 DNA is TGTGCCAGCAGGAGGGGGGGGTTCCATCAGCCCCAGCATTTT.

The chain couples TRBV28 to TRBJ2-1; TRBD2 matches at 15 bases. The CDR3 extends over 18 amino acids. Germline CDR1 reads MDHEN; CDR2 reads SYDVKM. J was trimmed by 0 bases and V by 6 bases; bases with no gene match: 6. In DNA, the CDR3 is TGTGCCAGCAGATCGGGACTAGCGGGAGGACACTCCTACAATGAGCAGTTCTTC. Residues: CASRSGLAGGHSYNEQFF.